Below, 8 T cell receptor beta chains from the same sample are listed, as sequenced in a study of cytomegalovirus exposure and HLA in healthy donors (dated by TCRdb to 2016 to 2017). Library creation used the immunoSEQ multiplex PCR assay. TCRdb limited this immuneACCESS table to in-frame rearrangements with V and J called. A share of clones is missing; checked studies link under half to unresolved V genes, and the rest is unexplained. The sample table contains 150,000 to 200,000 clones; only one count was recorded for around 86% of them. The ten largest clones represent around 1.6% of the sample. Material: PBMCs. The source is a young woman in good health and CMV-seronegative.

The CDR3 spells CASRIPGQGANEQFF. The CDR3 nucleotides read TGTGCCAGCAGAATACCGGGACAGGGGGCCAATGAGCAGTTCTTC. The rearrangement uses TRBV6-6 and TRBJ2-1; 12 bases map to TRBD1. The V and J ends lost 6 bases and 6 bases, in that order; junction bases with no gene match: 6. The CDR3 contains 15 residues. Germline-derived CDR1 and CDR2 are MNHNY and SVGAGI (reference sequence).

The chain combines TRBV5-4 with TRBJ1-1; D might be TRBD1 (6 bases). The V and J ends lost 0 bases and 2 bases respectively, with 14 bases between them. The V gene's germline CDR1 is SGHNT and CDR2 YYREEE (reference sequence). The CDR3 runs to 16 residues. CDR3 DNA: TGTGCCAGCAGCTTGGGGTTAGGGGGACCAAACACTGAAGCTTTCTTT. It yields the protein CASSLGLGGPNTEAFF.

This CDR3 reads CASSSQGDSSPLHF. DNA of the CDR3: TGTGCCAGCAGCTCACAGGGAGACTCTTCACCCCTCCACTTT. The V call is TRBV2, the J call TRBJ1-6; D may be TRBD1 (6 bases). In germline, CDR1 is SNHLY, CDR2 FYNNEI. Trimming shortened V by 6 bases and J by 9 bases, and 15 bases separated the two germline ends. The CDR3 sequence is 14 residues long.

DNA for the CDR3: TGTGCCAGCCTAAACAAGGGCCCCGGGACTAGCGGGACGTACGAGCAGTACTTC. Its translation is CASLNKGPGTSGTYEQYF. The V and J genes are TRBV6-4 and TRBJ2-7, with 13 nucleotides matching TRBD2. Germline-derived CDR1 and CDR2 are MRHNA and SNTAGT. The CDR3 runs 18 residues. The V and J ends lost 8 bases and 4 bases, in that order; junction bases with no gene match: 17.

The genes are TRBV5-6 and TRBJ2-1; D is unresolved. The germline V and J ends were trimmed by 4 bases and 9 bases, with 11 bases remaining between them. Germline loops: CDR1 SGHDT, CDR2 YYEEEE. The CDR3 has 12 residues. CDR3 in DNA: TGTGCCAGCAGCCCTAACCTAGGTGAGCAGTTCTTC. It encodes CASSPNLGEQFF.

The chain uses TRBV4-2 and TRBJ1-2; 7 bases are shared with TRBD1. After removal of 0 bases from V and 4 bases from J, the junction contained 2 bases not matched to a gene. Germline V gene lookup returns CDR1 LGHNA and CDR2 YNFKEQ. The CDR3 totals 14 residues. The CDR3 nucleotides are TGTGCCAGCAGCCAAGATCCAGGGGGCTATGGCTACACCTTC. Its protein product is CASSQDPGGYGYTF.

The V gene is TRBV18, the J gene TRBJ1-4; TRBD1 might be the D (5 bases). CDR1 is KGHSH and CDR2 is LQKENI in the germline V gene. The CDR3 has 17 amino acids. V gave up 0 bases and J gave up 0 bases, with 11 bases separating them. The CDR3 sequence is CASSPPGGYATNEKLFF. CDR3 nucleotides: TGTGCCAGCTCACCACCCGGGGGATATGCAACTAATGAAAAACTGTTTTTT.

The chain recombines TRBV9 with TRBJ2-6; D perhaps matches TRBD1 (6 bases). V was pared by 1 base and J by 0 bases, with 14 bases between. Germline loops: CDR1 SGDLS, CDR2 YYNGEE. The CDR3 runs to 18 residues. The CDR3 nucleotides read TGTGCCAGCAGCGTATCGACAGGCATTAGCTCTGGGGCCAACGTCCTGACTTTC. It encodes CASSVSTGISSGANVLTF.